The 3 T cell receptor beta chains reported below all come from one sample, sequenced in a study of T cell repertoires in cytomegalovirus infection. TCRdb re-called the reads through MiXCR, storing one row per CDR3 protein. The sample carries about 920,000 distinct CDR3 sequences, around 30% recorded once. No antigen is known for these receptors. Source: cultured CD8+ T cells from PBMCs, taken from culture after CMV antigen stimulation. All receptors come from a human donor in good health (CMV status not recorded). Some clones in this sample may be carry-over from other donors' samples.

This clonotype has ten or more counts. V and J are TRBV7-2 and TRBJ1-2; perhaps TRBD1 as D (6 bases). CDR1 and CDR2 from the germline V gene are SGHTA and FQGNSA. The CDR3 sequence is 15 residues long. V gave up 4 bases and J gave up 11 bases, with 23 bases separating them. The CDR3 region has the DNA TGTGCCAGCAGCTCCGAGGGGACCGGGACACCCTGGTACACCTTC. Translated, it gives CASSSEGTGTPWYTF.

This chain joins TRBV2 and TRBJ2-5; 13 nucleotides line up with TRBD2. Germline CDR1 reads SNHLY; CDR2 reads FYNNEI. The CDR3 extends over 19 amino acids. V dropped 10 bases and J dropped 1; count of bases not matched to a gene: 18. CDR3: CANSATSGGSGTFQETQYF. The CDR3 DNA follows: TGTGCCAACTCGGCGACTAGCGGGGGGTCGGGTACCTTCCAAGAGACCCAGTACTTC.

This chain joins TRBV6-5 and TRBJ2-5, with a possible D match to TRBD1 (5 bases). CDR3 length: 14 amino acids. The germline V gene encodes CDR1 MNHEY and CDR2 SVGAGI. Trimming took 0 bases from V and 5 from J, leaving 10 bases between them. CDR3: CASSYSTVVETQYF. The CDR3 coding sequence is TGTGCCAGCAGTTACTCGACAGTGGTGGAGACCCAGTACTTC.